This entry is about one T cell receptor (beta chain). Authors' processing steps: The assay estimated nucleated cells by amplifying reference gene primers. Only in-frame clones appear in the TCRdb table, and some are missing; sequencing was by immunoSEQ multiplex PCR. The DNA gave D and trimming, while V, J and clone size come from that table. This sample carries 300,000 or so clones, over 80% of them seen once, and the ten largest clones take 3% to 4.5%. This sample is part of a study of blood T cell repertoires in COVID-19. Study summary: Samples came from the United States, Italy and Spain, spanning acute and convalescent COVID-19.

Germline V gene sequence: CDR1 MDHEN, CDR2 SYDVKM. Trimming stripped 8 bases from V and 7 bases from J, with 14 bases between. The CDR3 spans 13 residues. The sample taken for sequencing was peripheral blood. The TCR originated in a woman aged 40 to 50 with acute or convalescent COVID-19. The J gene is TRBJ1-4, the V gene TRBV28; no reliable D call. CDR3 sequence (DNA): TGTGCCAGCTGCCGCTCGGTATTTGAAAAACTGTTTTTT. Translating gives CASCRSVFEKLFF.